The 10 T cell receptor beta chains below come from one sample, sequenced in a study of blood T cell repertoires in COVID-19. TCRdb keeps only in-frame clones here, not all; method: immunoSEQ multiplex PCR. The sample has approximately 140,000 clones, just under 85% seen once. Sequenced material: peripheral blood. The source of these receptors is a woman in her 40s with active or convalescent COVID-19.

V gene TRBV5-4 combines with J gene TRBJ1-2, with 7 bases fitting TRBD1. The V segment lost 2 bases and the J segment 7 bases; nucleotides outside the gene matches: 5. The germline gives CDR1 SGHNT, CDR2 YYREEE (reference sequence). The CDR3 runs 13 residues. In nucleotides, the CDR3 is TGTGCCAGCAGCTTTAAGGGGGCCGGTGGCTACACCTTC. Translated: CASSFKGAGGYTF. Drawing the rest from reference TRBV5-4 and TRBJ1-2, the complete variable domain is ETGVTQSPTHLIKTRGQQVTLRCSSQSGHNTVSWYQQALGQGPQFIFQYYREEENGRGNFPPRFSGLQFPNYSSELNVNALELDDSALYLCASSFKGAGGYTFGSGTRLTVV.

This chain links TRBV29-1 with TRBJ1-2; D ambiguous. Deletions cut 0 bases from V and 8 bases from J, with 19 bases between. Germline CDR1 and CDR2: SQVTM and ANQGSEA. CDR3 size: 15 residues. The CDR3 protein is CSVEDRGPGRGGYTF. The CDR3 nucleotides read TGCAGCGTTGAAGATAGAGGCCCCGGTCGCGGGGGCTACACCTTC.

V is TRBV7-2 and J is TRBJ2-2, with D possibly TRBD2 on 6 matching bases. CDR3 length: 14 amino acids. The V end was cut by 5 bases, the J end by 6 bases, with 13 bases between. CDR1 is SGHTA, CDR2 FQGNSA, per germline. The CDR3, as DNA: TGTGCCAGCAGCGCCACACCGGGAGCCGGGGAGCTGTTTTTT. Translated, it gives CASSATPGAGELFF.

This chain links TRBV5-1 with TRBJ2-7, with D perhaps matching TRBD1 (6 bases). Germline CDR1 and CDR2: SGHRS and YFSETQ. V lost 4 bases and J 8 bases, leaving 13 bases between the germline ends. CDR3 length equals 12 residues. The CDR3 DNA sequence: TGCGCCAGCAGCGGGGGCACAGGGAAGCAGTACTTC. This encodes CASSGGTGKQYF.

The chain has TRBV30 and TRBJ1-1; tentatively, D is TRBD1 (5 bases). V was cut by 4 bases and J by 0 bases, with 15 bases left in between. The CDR3 runs to 15 residues. CDR1 and CDR2 (germline): GTSNPN, SVGIG (reference sequence). CDR3 sequence reads: CAWIKGERMNTEAFF. CDR3 in DNA: TGTGCCTGGATTAAAGGGGAACGCATGAACACTGAAGCTTTCTTT.

The chain employs TRBV5-1 and TRBJ2-3; D not resolved. CDR3 length: 14 amino acids. Trimming took off 1 base at V and 2 bases at J, with 8 bases between the two ends. Per the germline V gene, CDR1 is SGHRS and CDR2 is YFSETQ. CDR3 protein: CASSLMQITDTQYF. DNA for the CDR3: TGCGCCAGCAGCTTGATGCAGATCACAGATACGCAGTATTTT.

With respect to this clone: At one of its ends the junction is not consistent with the germline gene, which may arise from a read error. CDR3 residues: CASSLDRGHGYTF. DNA for the CDR3: TGTGCCAGCAGCCTAGACAGGGGCCATGGCTACACCTTC. The chain links TRBV11-2 to TRBJ1-2, with TRBD1 matching over 8 bases. This CDR3 has 13 residues. The germline CDR1 and CDR2 sequences are SGHAT and FQNNGV. The variable domain in full, completed from reference TRBV11-2 and TRBJ1-2, reads EAGVAQSPRYKIIEKRQSVAFWCNPISGHATLYWYQQILGQGPKLLIQFQNNGVVDDSQLPKDRFSAERLKGVDSTLKIQPAKLEDSAVYLCASSLDRGHGYTFGSGTRLTVV.

The J gene is TRBJ2-2, the V gene TRBV28, with D perhaps matching TRBD2 (6 bases). Looked up from germline, CDR1 is MDHEN and CDR2 is SYDVKM. This CDR3 contains 14 residues. The CDR3 DNA is TGTGCTGCTATTCAGGGACTCAACACCGGGGAGCTGTTTTTT. Amino acid sequence: CAAIQGLNTGELFF.

The rearrangement joins TRBV27 to TRBJ2-1; 9 nucleotides align to TRBD2. With V trimmed by 3 bases and J by 2 bases, 5 bases remained unmatched. The V gene's germline CDR1 is MNHEY and CDR2 SMNVEV (reference sequence). The CDR3 totals 16 residues. The CDR3 reads CASSFVAGAPYNEQFF. In nucleotides, the CDR3 is TGTGCCAGCAGTTTCGTAGCGGGAGCCCCCTACAATGAGCAGTTCTTC.

CDR3 in DNA: TGTGCCAGCAGCTTCCCCCGGGGGGTGGCCGGGGAGCTGTTTTTT. Protein sequence: CASSFPRGVAGELFF. The chain recombines TRBV7-8 with TRBJ2-2, with 7 bases lining up with TRBD2. With 3 bases clipped from V and 6 bases from J, the junction kept 7 bases outside the gene matches. The germline gives CDR1 SGHVS, CDR2 FQNEAQ. The CDR3 contains 15 residues.